This section outlines one TCR beta chain sequence together with its context. What it binds is not known. These data are taken from a study of PD-1 blockade in classical Hodgkin lymphoma. Whole-study results and caveats: CD4+ TCR diversity climbed significantly by C4D1, unlike CD8+ TCR diversity.

TCRdb's table, derived via immunoSEQ multiplex PCR, lists solely in-frame clones and lacks some. This table has more than 75,000 clones, about 93% appearing once. The time point: cycle 4 day 1 (C4D1), after 5 to 7 weeks of nivolumab. Relapses following autologous stem cell transplantation were seen in all patients, with brentuximab vedotin exposure varying. Unmatched junction bases numbered 6, after V lost 7 bases and J lost 0 bases. Looked up from germline, CDR1 is LNHDA and CDR2 is SQIVND (reference sequence). The CDR3 is 15 residues long. The material was peripheral blood mononuclear cells (PBMCs), obtained before the fourth cycle of nivolumab. The clonotype originates from a human donor with classical Hodgkin lymphoma. V usage is TRBV19 and J usage is TRBJ2-1, with 7 nucleotides matching TRBD1. DNA of the CDR3: TGTGCCAGTAAACCCCAGGGGGTCTCCTACAATGAGCAGTTCTTC. Translated: CASKPQGVSYNEQFF.